One and the same sample provided the 21 T cell receptor beta chains below, sequenced in a study of T cells in Graves' hyperthyroidism and ophthalmopathy. Regions amplified from RNA transcripts were the TCR beta CDR3 regions. Carried out on the TCR CDR3, a first-round RT-PCR used the HTBI primer set. MiXCR, run by TCRdb on the multiplex PCR reads, gives a single entry per CDR3 protein. Counted here are about 210,000 distinct CDR3 sequences, about 15% occurring once; the ten biggest clones make up approximately 50%. Sequencing was carried out using blood. These receptors were collected from a man over 45 with Graves' hyperthyroidism.

This clonotype was counted between two and nine times. The V call is TRBV20-1, the J call TRBJ2-3; 7 nucleotides agree with TRBD2. This CDR3 spans 12 amino acids. The germline V gene encodes CDR1 DFQATT and CDR2 SNEGSKA (reference sequence). CDR3 coding DNA: TGCAGGCCCCTAGCGGTCACAGATACGCAGTATTTT. Residues: CRPLAVTDTQYF.

This chain connects TRBV2 to TRBJ1-1; TRBD1 matches 9 bases. J gave up 1 base and V 7 bases, and 10 bases lay outside the gene matches. CDR3 length equals 16 residues. Germline V gives CDR1 SNHLY, CDR2 FYNNEI. The DNA for the CDR3 is TGTGCCAGCACCGATACAGGGGGCGCGACGAACACTGAAGCTTTCTTT. The encoded protein is CASTDTGGATNTEAFF.

This clonotype was seen ten or more times. The genes are TRBV3-1 and TRBJ1-1, with D maybe TRBD1 (5 bases). Germline V CDR1 and CDR2: LGHDT, YNNKEL (reference sequence). The CDR3 totals 12 residues. V gave up 0 bases and J gave up 8 bases, with 7 bases separating them. The CDR3 DNA is TGTGCCAGCAGCCAAGAGGGGACCGAAGCTTTCTTT. It encodes CASSQEGTEAFF.

This clonotype occurred many times. The chain has TRBV6-2 or TRBV6-3 and TRBJ2-5; D unresolved. Germline loops: CDR1 MNHEY, CDR2 SVGEGT. With 2 bases removed from V and 7 bases from J, the gap between germline ends came to 14 bases. The CDR3 sequence is 14 residues long. CDR3 loop: CASSYPATWGTQYF. CDR3 coding DNA: TGTGCCAGCAGTTACCCTGCCACGTGGGGGACCCAGTACTTC.

This clonotype showed up just a few times. The V call is TRBV6-1, the J call TRBJ2-1; 12 bases are shared with TRBD2. The CDR3 length is 16 residues. CDR1 MNHNS and CDR2 SASEGT come from the germline V gene. Losses at the gene ends were 4 bases for V and 8 bases for J; bases not matched to a gene: 9. The CDR3 region has the DNA TGTGCCAGCAGTGCCAACCGACTAGCGGGAGTCGATGAGCAGTTCTTC. Amino acids: CASSANRLAGVDEQFF.

This clonotype occurred a few times. The chain has TRBV30 and TRBJ2-7; D ambiguous. V lost 2 bases and J 4 bases, leaving 12 bases between the germline ends. Germline assignment: CDR1 GTSNPN and CDR2 SVGIG (reference sequence). This CDR3 contains 13 residues. The CDR3 loop is CAWSPLYRYEQYF. The CDR3 bases are TGTGCCTGGAGTCCGTTATATCGTTACGAGCAGTACTTC.

The chain carries TRBV7-3 and TRBJ2-2; D is uncertain. CDR1 SGHTA and CDR2 FQGTGA come from the germline V gene. The CDR3 is made up of 14 amino acids. The V end lost 5 bases, the J end lost 7 bases, and 14 bases lay between the germline ends. CDR3 in amino acids: CASSPSRRHGELFF. In nucleotides, the CDR3 is TGTGCCAGCAGCCCCTCCCGAAGACACGGGGAGCTGTTTTTT.

The chain uses TRBV19 and TRBJ2-1; D remains unclear. Trimming cost V 6 bases and J 4 bases, with 10 bases left between them. From germline, CDR1 is LNHDA and CDR2 SQIVND (reference sequence). The CDR3 loop spans 13 amino acids. CDR3: CASRDGFYNEQFF. In DNA form, the CDR3 reads TGTGCCAGTAGGGACGGGTTTTACAATGAGCAGTTCTTC.

At least ten counts were recorded for this clonotype. The chain has TRBV30 and TRBJ2-5; D is perhaps TRBD1 (6 bases). The V gene lost 4 bases and the J gene lost 2 bases, with 14 bases spanning the gap. The CDR3 totals 14 residues. CDR1 and CDR2 from the germline V gene are GTSNPN and SVGIG (reference sequence). CDR3 sequence (DNA): TGTGCCTGGAACCGGGACACTTCGCAAGAGACCCAGTACTTC. Residues: CAWNRDTSQETQYF.

This clonotype turned up a few times. This rearrangement joins TRBV7-9 to TRBJ2-1, with TRBD1 matching over 7 bases. CDR3 length: 14 residues. The V gene's germline CDR1 is SEHNR and CDR2 FQNEAQ (reference sequence). V lost 7 bases to trimming and J lost 5 bases; unmatched junction nucleotides: 8. The chain's CDR3 is CASKRTGLNNEQFF. DNA for the CDR3: TGTGCCAGCAAAAGGACAGGACTCAACAATGAGCAGTTCTTC.

The table lists this clonotype with many counts. The rearrangement links TRBV20-1 to TRBJ2-5; D unresolved. V was trimmed by 1 base and J by 4 bases, leaving 7 bases between them. The V gene's germline CDR1 is DFQATT and CDR2 SNEGSKA (reference sequence). The length of the CDR3 is 12 residues. The CDR3 DNA reads as TGCAGTGCTAGAGTGAGAGGAGAGACCCAGTACTTC. This encodes CSARVRGETQYF.

In this sample, this clonotype turned up a few times. This chain connects TRBV20-1 to TRBJ2-5, with D perhaps TRBD1 (6 bases). V was trimmed by 5 bases and J by 2 bases, leaving 9 bases between them. This CDR3 spans 12 amino acids. Germline V gene data show CDR1 as DFQATT and CDR2 as SNEGSKA (reference sequence). The CDR3 reads CSARGQQETQYF. In DNA form, the CDR3 reads TGCAGTGCTCGCGGACAGCAAGAGACCCAGTACTTC.

This clonotype is termed medium-sized. The chain recombines TRBV7-2 with TRBJ2-7, with D possibly being TRBD1 or TRBD2 (5 bases each). Trimming removed 5 bases at V and 3 bases at J, with 14 bases between. The CDR3 runs 14 residues. The V gene's germline CDR1 is SGHTA and CDR2 FQGNSA. CDR3 amino acids: CASSDLRGSYEQYF. As DNA, the CDR3 is TGTGCCAGCAGCGACCTACGGGGCAGCTACGAGCAGTACTTC.

The chain combines TRBV19 with TRBJ2-7; the D gene could be TRBD1 or TRBD2 (5 bases each). Germline CDR1 LNHDA, CDR2 SQIVND (reference sequence). Trimming cost V 3 bases and J 3 bases, with 9 bases left between them. The CDR3 totals 13 residues. The CDR3, as DNA: TGTGCCAGTAGTATGGGGGTTAACTACGAGCAGTACTTC. This encodes CASSMGVNYEQYF.

This clonotype has more than one count but fewer than ten. This chain connects TRBV6-6 to TRBJ2-1; D remains unclear. The V end was cut by 2 bases, the J end by 5 bases, with 16 bases between. Germline values: CDR1 MNHNY, CDR2 SVGAGI (reference sequence). The CDR3 consists of 16 residues. In DNA form, the CDR3 reads TGTGCCAGCAGTTACAGTAGCCCGCGCGCGAACAATGAGCAGTTCTTC. Its protein product is CASSYSSPRANNEQFF.

This clonotype was recorded many times. This rearrangement joins TRBV7-9 to TRBJ1-1; D remains ambiguous. Trimming left V 5 bases short and J 5 bases short, with 6 bases between. Germline V gene data show CDR1 as SEHNR and CDR2 as FQNEAQ (reference sequence). The CDR3 covers 11 residues. CDR3 sequence: CASSATTEAFF. The CDR3 DNA sequence: TGTGCCAGCAGCGCGACAACTGAAGCTTTCTTT.

Many counts were recorded for this clonotype. The gene calls are TRBV10-3 and TRBJ2-1; the D gene is possibly TRBD2 (5 bases). Germline lookup yields CDR1 ENHRY and CDR2 SYGVKD. The CDR3 runs to 16 residues. Trimming pared 0 bases from V and 6 bases from J, leaving 15 bases between. The CDR3 sequence is CAISESKFRTSNEQFF. As DNA, the CDR3 is TGTGCCATCAGTGAGTCAAAATTCAGAACTAGCAATGAGCAGTTCTTC.

The table lists this clonotype with many counts. This chain uses TRBV12-3 or TRBV12-4 with TRBJ1-4; perhaps TRBD1 as D (6 bases). Trimming left V 11 bases short and J 3 bases short, with 19 bases between. CDR3 length: 15 residues. CDR3 amino acids: CAWLRLGGPNEKLFF. The CDR3 DNA reads as TGTGCCTGGTTACGCCTCGGGGGCCCTAATGAAAAACTGTTTTTT.

V is TRBV9 and J is TRBJ2-1, with D perhaps TRBD2 (6 bases). The CDR3 is made up of 16 amino acids. Germline V gene data show CDR1 as SGDLS and CDR2 as YYNGEE. With 3 bases removed from V and 9 bases from J, the gap between germline ends came to 22 bases. CDR3 protein: CASSAGSTTFGGEQFF. In DNA form, the CDR3 reads TGTGCCAGCAGCGCCGGGAGCACCACCTTCGGGGGTGAGCAGTTCTTC.

This clonotype was observed many times. V gene TRBV3-1 combines with J gene TRBJ2-1; 12 bases fit TRBD2. Germline CDR1 reads LGHDT; CDR2 reads YNNKEL (reference sequence). The CDR3 loop spans 17 amino acids. V lost 1 base to trimming and J lost 7 bases; unmatched junction nucleotides: 8. The DNA for the CDR3 is TGTGCCAGCAGCCAAGTATGGACTAGCGGGGTGGGGAATGAGCAGTTCTTC. Translated: CASSQVWTSGVGNEQFF.

There are many counts of this clonotype. This rearrangement joins TRBV7-8 to TRBJ1-6; possible D gene TRBD1, 5 bases. Germline V gene lookup returns CDR1 SGHVS and CDR2 FQNEAQ. This CDR3 spans 16 amino acids. V lost 0 bases and J 7 bases, leaving 13 bases between the germline ends. The CDR3 is CASSLALGEQNSPLHF. In DNA, the CDR3 is TGTGCCAGCAGCTTAGCGCTGGGGGAACAGAATTCACCCCTCCACTTT.